This TCR beta chain was observed in a study of blood T cell repertoires in COVID-19. Study-level background: Acute and convalescent COVID-19 specimens originated in the United States, Italy and Spain.

In the original analysis: Amplification with reference gene primers provided the estimates of nucleated cell counts. Only in-frame clones appear in the TCRdb table, and some are missing; sequencing was by immunoSEQ multiplex PCR. V and J calls and clone size follow that table, whereas D and trimming were derived from the DNA. Altogether approximately 670,000 clones are present, 80% to 90% being singletons, with the ten largest covering roughly 0.25%. This CDR3 is 16 amino acids long. With 0 bases clipped from V and 6 bases from J, the junction kept 3 bases outside the gene matches. In germline, CDR1 is MNHEY, CDR2 SVGAGI.

Specimen: peripheral blood. The rearrangement uses TRBV6-5 and TRBJ1-6; 9 bases map to TRBD1. The receptor was isolated from a woman aged 18 to 35 with acute or convalescent COVID-19. The CDR3 nucleotides read TGTGCCAGCAGTTACTCGGGACAGGGTTTTAATTCACCCCTCCACTTT. It specifies CASSYSGQGFNSPLHF.